This T cell receptor (beta chain) was identified during a study of T cell changes during pregnancy in multiple sclerosis. Assay: immunoSEQ multiplex PCR; the TCRdb copy retains only in-frame clones and omits some. The sample has tens of thousands of clones; 80% to 90% are singletons. The CDR3 contains 14 residues. Germline CDR1 and CDR2: MNHNY and SVGAGI (reference sequence). V was pared by 0 bases and J by 2 bases, with 7 bases between. The clonotype was recovered from a female donor with multiple sclerosis, enrolled in a pregnancy study. Sample: CD8+ T cells from peripheral blood mononuclear cells, taken before pregnancy. The J gene is TRBJ1-2, the V gene TRBV6-6; D is unclear. Written as DNA, the CDR3 is TGTGCCAGCAGTTACTCAACACCGAACTATGGCTACACCTTC. As protein: CASSYSTPNYGYTF.